These T cell receptor beta chains were read from a single sample in a study of blood T cell repertoires in COVID-19. The method was immunoSEQ multiplex PCR; TCRdb's version includes in-frame clones alone and lacks a portion of them. The table includes approximately 84,000 clones, 90% detected once. The sequencing input was peripheral blood. These receptors were taken from a human donor with active COVID-19. The donor label of this sample is uncertain. CDR3s include the opening cysteine and the closing phenylalanine or tryptophan. A D gene is named only where the DNA matches it firmly. Some rows mark clone size as missing; the rest say once, few, many or name a class of expanded clone.

d_call | j_call | clone_size | v_call | cdr3_aa | cdr3_nt
TRBD1 | TRBJ1-1 | . | TRBV2 | CASNDRGNTEAFF | TGTGCCAGCAACGACAGGGGGAACACTGAAGCTTTCTTT
. | TRBJ2-5 | . | TRBV19 | CASRSRGGKETQYF | TGTGCCAGTAGAAGCAGGGGTGGAAAAGAGACCCAGTACTTC
TRBD1 | TRBJ1-1 | . | TRBV18 | CASSPTLPGGTEAFF | TGTGCCAGCTCACCAACACTCCCAGGGGGAACTGAAGCTTTCTTT
. | TRBJ1-3 | once | TRBV18 | CASSPQGDGNTIYF | TGTGCCAGCTCACCACAGGGAGACGGAAACACCATATATTTT
. | TRBJ2-1 | . | TRBV7-2 | CASSKSGRGNEQFF | TGTGCCAGCAGCAAGTCCGGGAGAGGCAATGAGCAGTTCTTC
. | TRBJ2-3 | . | TRBV3-1/TRBV3-2 | CASSQLATSTDTQYF | TGTGCCAGCAGCCAATTAGCGACTAGCACAGATACGCAGTATTTT
. | TRBJ2-2 | . | TRBV30 | CAWSRWGQGRGNTGELFF | TGTGCCTGGAGTCGGTGGGGGCAGGGCCGAGGGAACACCGGGGAGCTGTTTTTT
. | TRBJ1-4 | . | TRBV7-2 | CASSLPTTNEKLFF | TGTGCCAGCAGCTTACCTACAACTAATGAAAAACTGTTTTTT
TRBD1 | TRBJ2-2 | . | TRBV5-6 | CASSVQWTGGAGELFF | TGTGCCAGCAGCGTACAATGGACAGGGGGGGCCGGGGAGCTGTTTTTT
. | TRBJ2-5 | once | TRBV5-1 | CASSLALASETQYF | TGCGCCAGCAGCTTGGCCTTGGCTAGTGAGACCCAGTACTTC
. | TRBJ1-1 | . | TRBV4-3 | CASSQVWAAGTEAFF | TGCGCCAGCAGCCAAGTCTGGGCAGCAGGCACTGAAGCTTTCTTT
TRBD1 | TRBJ1-2 | . | TRBV5-1 | CASSLAVGQGDGGYTF | TGCGCCAGCAGCTTGGCCGTGGGACAGGGGGACGGTGGCTACACCTTC
TRBD1 | TRBJ1-4 | . | TRBV7-6 | CASSLSSVRGDDEKLFF | TGTGCCAGCAGCTTAAGTAGTGTCAGGGGGGACGATGAAAAACTGTTTTTT
. | TRBJ2-3 | . | TRBV29-1 | CSVEGQGLTSQDTQYF | TGCAGCGTTGAAGGGCAGGGCCTCACGTCCCAAGATACGCAGTATTTT
. | TRBJ2-1 | . | TRBV13 | CASSLDRDSYNEQFF | TGTGCCAGCAGCTTAGACAGGGACTCCTACAATGAGCAGTTCTTC
TRBD2 | TRBJ2-5 | . | TRBV3-1/TRBV3-2 | CASSQDLGLGPQTQYF | TGTGCCAGCAGCCAAGATCTGGGACTAGGTCCTCAGACCCAGTACTTC
TRBD1 | TRBJ1-4 | . | TRBV5-1 | CASSSRTGGEKLFF | TGCGCCAGCAGCAGTCGGACAGGGGGGGAAAAACTGTTTTTT
. | TRBJ1-2 | few | TRBV10-1 | CASSEVTRFYGYTF | TGCGCCAGCAGTGAGGTGACAAGATTTTATGGCTACACCTTC
. | TRBJ1-1 | . | TRBV15 | CATRAGVNTEAFF | TGTGCCACCAGGGCGGGGGTGAACACTGAAGCTTTCTTT
TRBD1 | TRBJ2-1 | . | TRBV24-1 | CATSDSGQPYNEQFF | TGTGCCACCAGTGATTCGGGACAGCCTTACAATGAGCAGTTCTTC
TRBD1 | TRBJ2-1 | . | TRBV2 | CASRAGQGVYNEQFF | TGTGCCAGCAGAGCGGGACAGGGGGTTTACAATGAGCAGTTCTTC
TRBD1 | TRBJ2-2 | . | TRBV19 | CASSIGGTGDVSGELFF | TGTGCCAGTAGTATAGGCGGGACAGGGGATGTCTCCGGGGAGCTGTTTTTT
TRBD1 | TRBJ1-4 | . | TRBV2 | CASRPGQGVTNEKLFF | TGTGCCAGCAGACCCGGACAGGGTGTAACTAATGAAAAACTGTTTTTT
TRBD2 | TRBJ2-3 | few | TRBV7-2 | CASSLDIQRGADTQYF | TGTGCCAGCAGCTTAGATATTCAGCGGGGCGCAGATACGCAGTATTTT
. | TRBJ1-1 | . | TRBV28 | CASSTAAAGNTEAFF | TGTGCCAGCAGTACTGCTGCCGCGGGCAACACTGAAGCTTTCTTT
TRBD1 | TRBJ1-5 | . | TRBV30 | CAWSGQGNQPQHF | TGTGCCTGGAGTGGACAGGGGAATCAGCCCCAGCATTTT
. | TRBJ2-7 | . | TRBV11-2 | CASSPRVGPYEQYF | TGTGCCAGCAGCCCCAGGGTTGGCCCTTACGAGCAGTACTTC
TRBD1 | TRBJ2-3 | . | TRBV5-5 | CASSRQGTDTQYF | TGTGCCAGCAGTAGACAGGGAACAGATACGCAGTATTTT
. | TRBJ1-1 | . | TRBV4-3 | CASSLTGAPNTEAFF | TGCGCCAGCAGCCTCACTGGGGCCCCAAACACTGAAGCTTTCTTT